The clone carrying this T cell receptor beta chain was detected a few times. Additional DNA sequences in this sample encode the identical CDR3. Germline V gives CDR1 SGDLS, CDR2 YYNGEE. CDR3 length: 14 residues. Trimming took off 0 bases at V and 8 bases at J, with 11 bases between the two ends. This record comes from a study of shared clonotypes between healthy human individuals. Assay used: immunoSEQ multiplex PCR; TCRdb lists only in-frame clones, some missing. This table holds around 450,000 clones, more than 75% found once. Sequenced: PBMCs. The clonotype comes from a woman aged 40 to 50 in good health. Some clones in this sample may be carry-over from other donors' samples. This chain joins TRBV9 and TRBJ1-4, with D maybe TRBD1 (5 bases). CDR3 DNA sequence: TGTGCCAGCAGCGTAGCTGGGGCAGGGGAAAAACTGTTTTTT. Translating gives CASSVAGAGEKLFF.